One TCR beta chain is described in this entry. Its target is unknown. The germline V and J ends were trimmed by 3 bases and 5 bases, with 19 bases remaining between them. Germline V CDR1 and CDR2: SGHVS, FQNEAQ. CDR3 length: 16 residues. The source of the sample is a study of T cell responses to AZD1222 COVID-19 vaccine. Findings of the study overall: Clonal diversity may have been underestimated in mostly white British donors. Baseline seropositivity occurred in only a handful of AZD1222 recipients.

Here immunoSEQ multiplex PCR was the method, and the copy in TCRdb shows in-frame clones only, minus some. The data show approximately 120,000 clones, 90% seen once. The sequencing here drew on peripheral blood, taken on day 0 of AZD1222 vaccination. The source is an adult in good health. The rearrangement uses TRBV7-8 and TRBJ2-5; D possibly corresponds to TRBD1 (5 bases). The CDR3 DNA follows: TGTGCCAGCAGCTTCCTACCCCCAGGGTCGCGGGAGACCCAGTACTTC. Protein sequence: CASSFLPPGSRETQYF.